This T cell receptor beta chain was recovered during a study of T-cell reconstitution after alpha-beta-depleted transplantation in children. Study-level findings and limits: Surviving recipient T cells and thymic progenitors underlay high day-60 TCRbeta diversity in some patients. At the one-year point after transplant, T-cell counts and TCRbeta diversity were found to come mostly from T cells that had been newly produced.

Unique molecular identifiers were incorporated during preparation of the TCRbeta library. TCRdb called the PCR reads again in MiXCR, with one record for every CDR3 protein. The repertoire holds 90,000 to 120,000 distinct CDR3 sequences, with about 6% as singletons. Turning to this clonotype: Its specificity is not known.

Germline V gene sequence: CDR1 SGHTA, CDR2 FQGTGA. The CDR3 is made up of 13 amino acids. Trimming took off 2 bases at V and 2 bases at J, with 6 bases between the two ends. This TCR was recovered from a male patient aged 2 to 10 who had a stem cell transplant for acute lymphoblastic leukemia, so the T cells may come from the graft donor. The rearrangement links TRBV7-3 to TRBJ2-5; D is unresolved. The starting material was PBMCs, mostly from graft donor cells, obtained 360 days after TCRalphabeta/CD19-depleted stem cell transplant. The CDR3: CASSLHRQETQYF. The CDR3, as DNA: TGTGCCAGCAGCTTACACAGACAAGAGACCCAGTACTTC.